These T cell receptor beta chains were read from a single sample in a study of cytomegalovirus exposure and HLA in healthy donors. Method: immunoSEQ multiplex PCR; TCRdb's copy keeps in-frame clones and lacks some. The sample has some 110,000 clones; about 82% are singletons. Material: PBMCs. The receptors come from a man younger than 35 in good health and CMV-seronegative. The CDR3 runs from the conserved cysteine through the conserved F or W. D genes are given only for firm matches. Expanded clones get a size class; other rows say once, few or many, or leave the size out.

d_gene,j_gene,abundance,v_gene,CDR3aa,CDR3nt
NA,TRBJ2-1,NA,TRBV27,CASSLAGQGNEQFF,TGTGCCAGCAGTTTAGCCGGGCAGGGCAATGAGCAGTTCTTC
NA,TRBJ1-1,NA,TRBV30,CAWSWSGNPKAFF,TGTGCCTGGAGTTGGTCGGGGAACCCGAAAGCTTTCTTT
NA,TRBJ1-1,NA,TRBV6-1,CASSEGMVSKYHRGTEAFF,TGTGCCAGCAGTGAAGGGATGGTGAGCAAATACCACCGGGGGACTGAAGCTTTCTTT
TRBD2,TRBJ2-1,NA,TRBV6-1,CASTLYGRRYNEQFF,TGTGCCAGCACCCTCTACGGGAGGCGGTACAATGAGCAGTTCTTC
TRBD1,TRBJ1-3,once,TRBV5-6,CASSFGTGGNTIYF,TGTGCCAGCAGCTTCGGGACAGGAGGAAACACCATATATTTT
NA,TRBJ2-2,NA,TRBV19,CASSIGLRAANTGELFF,TGTGCCAGTAGTATCGGGCTGCGGGCGGCGAACACCGGGGAGCTGTTTTTT
TRBD2,TRBJ2-1,NA,TRBV10-3,CAISERWAAGGGWNEQFF,TGTGCCATCAGTGAAAGGTGGGCGGCGGGAGGGGGGTGGAATGAGCAGTTCTTC
NA,TRBJ1-2,NA,TRBV7-6,CASSPPEWGQYGYTF,TGTGCCAGCAGCCCACCCGAGTGGGGGCAGTATGGCTACACCTTC
TRBD1,TRBJ2-7,NA,TRBV6-6,CASRPTTGLAYEQYF,TGTGCCAGCAGACCTACGACAGGGTTGGCCTACGAGCAGTACTTC
TRBD2,TRBJ2-2,NA,TRBV5-1,CASSLYSGSGGELFF,TGCGCCAGCAGCTTGTACAGCGGGAGCGGCGGGGAGCTGTTTTTT
NA,TRBJ1-2,NA,TRBV13,CASSPPQGYGYTF,TGTGCCAGCAGCCCACCGCAGGGCTATGGCTACACCTTC
TRBD2,TRBJ2-1,NA,TRBV10-1,CASSATSGSRNEQFF,TGCGCCAGCAGTGCCACTAGCGGGAGCCGCAATGAGCAGTTCTTC
NA,TRBJ2-2,medium-sized,TRBV25-1,CASRLANTGELFF,TGTGCCAGCAGACTAGCCAACACCGGGGAGCTGTTTTTT
NA,TRBJ2-2,NA,TRBV13,CASSPKNTGELFF,TGTGCCAGCAGCCCCAAAAACACCGGGGAGCTGTTTTTT
NA,TRBJ1-5,NA,TRBV30,CAWSVAQGNQPQHF,TGTGCCTGGAGTGTTGCCCAGGGCAATCAGCCCCAGCATTTT
NA,TRBJ2-7,few,TRBV15,CATPEGNSYEQYF,TGTGCCACCCCGGAGGGTAACTCCTACGAGCAGTACTTC
TRBD1,TRBJ1-1,NA,TRBV6-1,CASSEMTRDRADGDTEAFF,TGTGCCAGCAGTGAGATGACTCGGGACAGGGCTGATGGAGACACTGAAGCTTTCTTT
TRBD2,TRBJ2-1,NA,TRBV7-8,CASSVAGGGYNEQFF,TGTGCCAGCAGCGTGGCGGGGGGGGGCTACAATGAGCAGTTCTTC
NA,TRBJ1-1,NA,TRBV5-1,CASSQGGVSTEAFF,TGCGCCAGCAGCCAGGGAGGGGTGAGCACTGAAGCTTTCTTT
TRBD2,TRBJ2-1,NA,TRBV2,CASSEAAGLAPTKQFF,TGTGCCAGCAGTGAAGCGGCTGGACTAGCGCCCACCAAGCAGTTCTTC
NA,TRBJ2-1,NA,TRBV4-1,CASSQDETRRFEQFF,TGCGCCAGCAGCCAAGACGAGACTAGGAGGTTCGAGCAGTTCTTC
NA,TRBJ2-2,NA,TRBV9,CASSSTGTSNTGELFF,TGTGCCAGCAGCTCGACTGGGACATCTAACACCGGGGAGCTGTTTTTT
TRBD1,TRBJ1-1,NA,TRBV5-1,CASSLGQGRTEAFF,TGCGCCAGCAGCTTGGGACAGGGACGGACTGAAGCTTTCTTT
NA,TRBJ1-6,NA,TRBV2,CASSDRVAYNSPLHF,TGTGCCAGCAGTGACAGGGTCGCCTATAATTCACCCCTCCACTTT
TRBD2,TRBJ2-3,NA,TRBV6-1,CASSEAGSGGAGDTQYF,TGTGCCAGCAGTGAAGCGGGTAGCGGGGGGGCCGGGGATACGCAGTATTTT
NA,TRBJ1-4,NA,TRBV14,CASSQEPRSKLFF,TGTGCCAGCAGCCAAGAACCCCGGTCCAAACTGTTTTTT
NA,TRBJ1-1,NA,TRBV6-6,CASTIEREAFF,TGTGCCAGCACCATCGAAAGGGAGGCTTTCTTT
NA,TRBJ2-1,NA,TRBV15,CATSREGRGHEQFF,TGTGCCACCAGCAGAGAGGGCAGGGGCCATGAGCAGTTCTTC
NA,TRBJ2-1,NA,TRBV10-3,CAIRSEYNEQFF,TGTGCCATCCGAAGCGAGTACAATGAGCAGTTCTTC
NA,TRBJ1-1,NA,TRBV5-1,CASSLVKGGGEAFF,TGCGCCAGCAGCTTGGTGAAGGGGGGGGGTGAAGCTTTCTTT